Sequencing of this T cell receptor beta chain was carried out in a study of T cells in Graves' hyperthyroidism and ophthalmopathy. Study-wide points: Ophthalmopathy was predicted by the model a median of roughly 6.7 months ahead of onset.

The CDR3 regions of TCR beta were amplified from RNA transcripts. Primed by the HTBI set, a first-round RT-PCR was run on the TCR CDR3. Each CDR3 protein is one row after TCRdb ran MiXCR on the multiplex PCR reads. Here the sample spans 300,000 to 450,000 distinct CDR3 sequences, about 18% being singletons. V was pared by 5 bases and J by 1 base, with 8 bases between. The CDR3 is 13 residues long. CDR1 MNHNS and CDR2 SASEGT come from the germline V gene. This clonotype was recorded many times. Its antigen is unidentified. The chain employs TRBV6-1 and TRBJ2-5; tentative D call: TRBD1 (6 bases). The receptor was isolated from a woman aged 30 to 39 with Graves' hyperthyroidism that later progressed to Graves' ophthalmopathy. The sequencing sample was made of blood. The CDR3: CASSTGPQETQYF. CDR3 nucleotides: TGTGCCAGCAGTACAGGGCCCCAAGAGACCCAGTACTTC.